A single sample is the source of the 25 T cell receptor beta chains below, sequenced in a study of T cells in Graves' hyperthyroidism and ophthalmopathy. There were TCR beta CDR3 regions amplified from RNA transcripts. First-round RT-PCR of the TCR CDR3 relied on the HTBI primer set. One entry per CDR3 protein, called by TCRdb with MiXCR from the multiplex PCR reads. The sample contains 620,000 or so distinct CDR3 sequences, about 14% of which appear only once. Sequenced sample: blood. These receptors were taken from a woman aged 50 to 60 with Graves' ophthalmopathy.

The V and J genes are TRBV24-1 and TRBJ2-1; 9 nucleotides align to TRBD2. The CDR3 runs 15 residues. The junction had 8 bases not matched to a gene; V was cut back by 5 bases and J by 7 bases. Germline CDR1 is KGHDR and CDR2 is SFDVKD. For the CDR3, the DNA is TGTGCCACCAGTGGGAGGCGGGAGGGCCGAAATGAGCAGTTCTTC. This translates into CATSGRREGRNEQFF.

V usage is TRBV20-1 and J usage is TRBJ2-1, with TRBD2 identical over 12 bases. The CDR3 length is 15 residues. The V and J ends lost 5 bases and 7 bases, in that order; junction bases with no gene match: 9. From germline, CDR1 is DFQATT and CDR2 SNEGSKA (reference sequence). CDR3 sequence (DNA): TGCAGTGCTGCAAGACTAGCGGGAGTAGGAAATGAGCAGTTCTTC. Its translation is CSAARLAGVGNEQFF.

This clonotype came up many times. The chain links TRBV18 to TRBJ2-1; D assignment may be TRBD1 or TRBD2 (5 bases each). This CDR3 comprises 14 residues. From germline, CDR1 is KGHSH and CDR2 LQKENI. The V and J ends lost 5 bases and 6 bases respectively, with 14 bases between them. CDR3 protein: CASSTKRGGNEQFF. The CDR3, as DNA: TGTGCCAGCTCAACAAAGAGGGGTGGCAATGAGCAGTTCTTC.

On this clonotype itself: This sequence may be a read error, since a much larger clone differs from it by one base. Because it lacks the conserved phenylalanine or tryptophan at the end, this CDR3 is likely a read error. This chain joins TRBV2 and TRBJ1-1, with D possibly matching TRBD1 (6 bases). CDR1 is SNHLY, CDR2 FYNNEI, per germline. This CDR3 contains 11 residues. Trimming took off 8 bases at V and 7 bases at J, with 11 bases between the two ends. In DNA form, the CDR3 reads TGTGCCAGCCCCGGACAGAGTGAAGCTTTCCTT. As protein: CASPGQSEAFL.

This clonotype was seen at least ten times. This chain connects TRBV29-1 to TRBJ2-3; 7 nucleotides match TRBD2. V dropped 4 bases and J dropped 0; count of bases not matched to a gene: 7. This CDR3 contains 15 residues. Germline CDR1 reads SQVTM; CDR2 reads ANQGSEA. The CDR3 DNA follows: TGCAGCGTTGCTCACCTAGCGGCCAGCACAGATACGCAGTATTTT. Translated: CSVAHLAASTDTQYF.

The V call is TRBV5-4, the J call TRBJ2-7; D is possibly TRBD2 (6 bases). The CDR3 is made up of 12 amino acids. Per germline, CDR1 SGHNT and CDR2 YYREEE (reference sequence). The germline V and J ends were trimmed by 7 bases and 6 bases, with 14 bases remaining between them. This chain's CDR3 is CASWRDGSEQYF. The CDR3 nucleotides read TGTGCCAGCTGGAGGGACGGAAGCGAGCAGTACTTC.

In this sample, this clonotype turned up many times. The chain joins TRBV7-9 to TRBJ1-4, with D unresolved. In germline, CDR1 is SEHNR, CDR2 FQNEAQ (reference sequence). This CDR3 contains 15 residues. Trimming took 6 bases from V and 8 from J, leaving 19 bases between them. CDR3 sequence reads: CASSTNVGSGEKLFF. DNA for the CDR3: TGTGCCAGCAGTACAAATGTCGGGAGTGGAGAAAAACTGTTTTTT.

This clonotype was seen ten or more times. This sequence joins TRBV7-3 and TRBJ1-1; D unclear. The germline V gene has CDR1 SGHTA and CDR2 FQGTGA. The CDR3 has 15 amino acids. V was clipped by 5 bases and J by 5 bases, with 18 bases between them. The CDR3 loop is CASSLTVGSGTEAFF. CDR3 bases: TGTGCCAGCAGCCTCACTGTGGGATCGGGAACTGAAGCTTTCTTT.

This clonotype was counted between two and nine times. The rearrangement joins TRBV4-2 to TRBJ2-3; 9 nucleotides align to TRBD2. Trimming cost V 3 bases and J 5 bases; bases outside gene matches: 3. CDR3 length: 14 amino acids. Germline-derived CDR1 and CDR2 are LGHNA and YNFKEQ. CDR3 amino acids: CASSQTLAGDTQYF. For the CDR3, the DNA is TGTGCCAGCAGCCAGACACTAGCGGGAGATACGCAGTATTTT.

This clonotype was picked up many times. CDR3 nucleotides: TGTGCCAGCAGTCCCGACAGGCTAAATCAGCCCCAGCATTTT. Translated, it gives CASSPDRLNQPQHF. The chain uses TRBV28 and TRBJ1-5; TRBD1 is a possible D gene (6 bases). CDR1 MDHEN and CDR2 SYDVKM come from the germline V gene. V lost 5 bases and J 4 bases, leaving 12 bases between the germline ends. The length of the CDR3 is 14 residues.

This clonotype occurred many times. The chain uses TRBV10-3 and TRBJ2-7, with D unclear. V gave up 2 bases and J gave up 3 bases, with 5 bases separating them. The V gene's germline CDR1 is ENHRY and CDR2 SYGVKD. CDR3 length: 12 amino acids. The CDR3 sequence is CAISEVNYEQYF. Here the CDR3 DNA reads TGTGCCATCAGTGAGGTGAACTACGAGCAGTACTTC.

This clonotype was found many times. The chain combines TRBV12-3 or TRBV12-4 with TRBJ1-1; 7 bases align to TRBD1. The CDR3 spans 13 residues. V trimming: 5 bases; J trimming: 8 bases; junction bases outside the gene matches: 8. CDR3 sequence (DNA): TGTGCCAGCAGTCCTTCCGGGACAGCAGAAGCTTTCTTT. It yields the protein CASSPSGTAEAFF.

This clonotype appeared many times. This chain joins TRBV9 and TRBJ2-3; weak D call: TRBD2 (6 bases). Trimming cost V 4 bases and J 2 bases, with 14 bases left between them. CDR1 is SGDLS, CDR2 YYNGEE, per germline. CDR3 length: 15 residues. The CDR3 nucleotides read TGTGCCAGCAGCCCTTCCGGACTATCCACAGATACGCAGTATTTT. Amino acids: CASSPSGLSTDTQYF.

This chain uses TRBV16 with TRBJ2-2; D might be TRBD1 (5 bases). V lost 1 base to trimming and J lost 3 bases, with 12 bases between them. The CDR3 consists of 16 residues. Looked up from germline, CDR1 is KGHSY and CDR2 is FQNENV. CDR3 in amino acids: CASSQFLRADTGELFF. The DNA for the CDR3 is TGTGCCAGCAGCCAATTTCTCAGGGCGGACACCGGGGAGCTGTTTTTT. Full variable domain (remainder filled in from reference TRBV16 and TRBJ2-2): GEEVAQTPKHLVRGEGQKAKLYCAPIKGHSYVFWYQQVLKNEFKFLISFQNENVFDETGMPKERFSAKCLPNSPCSLEIQATKLEDSAVYFCASSQFLRADTGELFFGEGSRLTVL.

This clonotype was detected ten times or more. J is TRBJ2-4 and V is TRBV20-1; 8 nucleotides agree with TRBD1. V dropped 3 bases and J dropped 1; count of bases not matched to a gene: 5. CDR1 DFQATT and CDR2 SNEGSKA come from the germline V gene (reference sequence). CDR3 length equals 15 residues. DNA for the CDR3: TGCAGTGCTAGGGGGCGACAGGGGGCCAAAAACATTCAGTACTTC. Encoded protein: CSARGRQGAKNIQYF.

This clonotype was detected ten times or more. The chain carries TRBV6-6 and TRBJ2-1; D is unresolved. V was cut by 2 bases and J by 4 bases, with 3 bases left in between. CDR3 length: 12 amino acids. Germline assignment: CDR1 MNHNY and CDR2 SVGAGI (reference sequence). CDR3 bases: TGTGCCAGCAGTTACAATTACAATGAGCAGTTCTTC. It codes for CASSYNYNEQFF.

This sequence joins TRBV12-3 or TRBV12-4 and TRBJ2-1; 7 bases are a match to TRBD2. Trimming at V came to 3 bases and at J to 4 bases, leaving 9 bases not matched to a gene. The CDR3 has 16 amino acids. The CDR3 reads CASSLLTLAEYNEQFF. The CDR3 DNA follows: TGTGCCAGCAGTTTGCTTACGCTAGCGGAGTACAATGAGCAGTTCTTC.

This clonotype was counted many times. This chain connects TRBV28 to TRBJ2-2; tentative D call: TRBD2 (5 bases). Germline lookup yields CDR1 MDHEN and CDR2 SYDVKM. This CDR3 has 16 amino acids. The V end lost 2 bases, the J end lost 0 bases, and 10 bases lay between the germline ends. CDR3 in amino acids: CASSLDYKANTGELFF. The CDR3 DNA follows: TGTGCCAGCAGTTTAGACTATAAGGCGAACACCGGGGAGCTGTTTTTT.

This clonotype was observed a handful of times. This chain joins TRBV19 and TRBJ2-1; tentatively, D is TRBD1 (6 bases). V dropped 4 bases and J dropped 9 bases, with 22 bases sitting between them. The CDR3 has 16 amino acids. CDR1 LNHDA and CDR2 SQIVND come from the germline V gene (reference sequence). In DNA form, the CDR3 reads TGTGCCAGTAGTACTTACAGGGCCCTTTCACATAGTGAGCAGTTCTTC. Its translation: CASSTYRALSHSEQFF.

The chain is built from TRBV3-1 and TRBJ2-2; TRBD1 aligns across 9 bases. CDR1 LGHDT and CDR2 YNNKEL come from the germline V gene (reference sequence). V lost 2 bases and J lost 2; bases outside the gene matches: 6. The CDR3 loop spans 17 amino acids. In DNA form, the CDR3 reads TGTGCCAGCAGCCAACCCGGGACAGGGAAAAACACCGGGGAGCTGTTTTTT. Translation gives CASSQPGTGKNTGELFF.

The chain employs TRBV14 and TRBJ2-3; 9 nucleotides line up with TRBD2. The CDR3 covers 16 residues. In germline, CDR1 is SGHDN, CDR2 FVKESK. Trimming removed 5 bases from V and 2 bases from J; junction bases left unmatched: 8. The CDR3 DNA reads TGTGCCAGCAGCGCCCGACTAGCGGCTCTCACAGATACGCAGTATTTT. It translates to CASSARLAALTDTQYF.

This chain links TRBV10-3 with TRBJ1-2; tentatively, D is TRBD1 (5 bases). V was trimmed by 6 bases and J by 6 bases, leaving 20 bases between them. Germline V gives CDR1 ENHRY, CDR2 SYGVKD. The CDR3 is 15 amino acids. The CDR3 is CAIRRGRDGGDGYTF. As DNA, the CDR3 is TGTGCCATCAGGAGAGGACGTGATGGGGGGGATGGCTACACCTTC.

This clonotype was detected ten times or more. The rearrangement links TRBV11-3 to TRBJ2-3; 14 positions match TRBD2. With 6 bases clipped from V and 6 bases from J, the junction kept 5 bases outside the gene matches. Germline CDR1 and CDR2: SGHNT and YENEEA. This CDR3 has 15 residues. The CDR3 sequence is CASRGTSGSTDTQYF. The CDR3 DNA sequence: TGTGCCAGCAGGGGGACTAGCGGGAGTACCGATACGCAGTATTTT.

The V call is TRBV19, the J call TRBJ2-2; tentative D call: TRBD2 (5 bases). Trimming left V 7 bases short and J 5 bases short, with 17 bases between. The CDR3 totals 15 residues. Per germline, CDR1 LNHDA and CDR2 SQIVND (reference sequence). The CDR3 spells CASTSSGDRTGELFF. For the CDR3, the DNA is TGTGCCAGTACCTCTTCCGGGGATAGGACCGGGGAGCTGTTTTTT.

This clonotype was detected ten times or more. The chain recombines TRBV30 with TRBJ1-5; D is undetermined. CDR3 size: 13 residues. Trimming took 0 bases from V and 4 from J, leaving 7 bases between them. The V gene's germline CDR1 is GTSNPN and CDR2 SVGIG (reference sequence). CDR3 in DNA: TGTGCCTGGAGTGTACAAGAGAATCAGCCCCAGCATTTT. Translation: CAWSVQENQPQHF. The whole variable domain, filled in from reference TRBV30 and TRBJ1-5, reads SQTIHQWPATLVQPVGSPLSLECTVEGTSNPNLYWYRQAAGRGLQLLFYSVGIGQISSEVPQNLSASRPQDRQFILSSKKLLLSDSGFYLCAWSVQENQPQHFGDGTRLSIL.